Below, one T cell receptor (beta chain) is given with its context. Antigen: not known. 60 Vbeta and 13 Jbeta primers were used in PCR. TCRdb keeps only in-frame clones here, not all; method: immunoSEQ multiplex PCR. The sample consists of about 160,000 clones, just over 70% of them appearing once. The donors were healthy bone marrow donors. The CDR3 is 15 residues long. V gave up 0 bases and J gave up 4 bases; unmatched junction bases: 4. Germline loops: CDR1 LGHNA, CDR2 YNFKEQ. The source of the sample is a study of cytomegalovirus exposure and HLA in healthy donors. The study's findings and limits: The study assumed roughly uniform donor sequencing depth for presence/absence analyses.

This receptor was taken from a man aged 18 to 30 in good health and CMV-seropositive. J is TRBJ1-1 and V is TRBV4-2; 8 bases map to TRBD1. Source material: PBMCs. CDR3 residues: CASSQDRGLPTEAFF. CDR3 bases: TGTGCCAGCAGCCAAGACAGGGGGCTGCCCACTGAAGCTTTCTTT.